These 13 T cell receptor beta chains were sequenced from one sample in a study of cytomegalovirus exposure and HLA in healthy donors. A multiplex PCR was run with 60 Vbeta primers and 13 Jbeta primers. Sequencing was performed with immunoSEQ multiplex PCR; in TCRdb, only in-frame clones are kept and a portion is missing. The sample has around 75,000 clones; around three quarters are singletons. Sequenced material: PBMCs. The source of these receptors is a man aged 35-49 years in good health and CMV-seronegative.

The rearrangement links TRBV6-5 to TRBJ2-7; 10 bases are a match to TRBD1. The V and J ends lost 6 bases and 7 bases, in that order; junction bases with no gene match: 9. The CDR3 totals 14 residues. Germline V gene sequence: CDR1 MNHEY, CDR2 SVGAGI. The CDR3 loop is CASRERQGAWEQYF. The CDR3, as DNA: TGTGCCAGCAGGGAAAGACAGGGGGCGTGGGAGCAGTACTTC.

This clone was observed a handful of times. The V call is TRBV10-3, the J call TRBJ1-6, with D possibly being TRBD1 (5 bases). Trimming removed 4 bases at V and 4 bases at J, with 11 bases between. Germline V CDR1 and CDR2: ENHRY, SYGVKD. The CDR3 covers 15 residues. The CDR3 bases are TGTGCCATCAGTGGGGGGGTAAGGTATAATTCACCCCTCCACTTT. Its translation is CAISGGVRYNSPLHF.

This chain joins TRBV5-1 and TRBJ1-4, with no clear D. The CDR3 sequence is 15 residues long. Germline CDR1 is SGHRS and CDR2 is YFSETQ. Trimming pared 3 bases from V and 1 base from J, leaving 10 bases between. The CDR3 nucleotides read TGCGCCAGCAGCTACCAGCTAGGAACTAATGAAAAACTGTTTTTT. Translating gives CASSYQLGTNEKLFF.

The chain joins TRBV2 to TRBJ1-5; D is ambiguous. Germline CDR1 is SNHLY and CDR2 is FYNNEI. V was shortened by 6 bases and J by 0 bases, with 9 bases between the two germline ends. This CDR3 has 14 residues. This CDR3 is CASSPLYSNQPQHF. The CDR3 DNA reads as TGTGCCAGCAGCCCTCTGTATAGCAATCAGCCCCAGCATTTT.

This chain joins TRBV9 and TRBJ2-7; D perhaps matches TRBD1 (6 bases). This CDR3 contains 15 residues. The V gene's germline CDR1 is SGDLS and CDR2 YYNGEE. V was shortened by 1 base and J by 3 bases, with 14 bases between the two germline ends. CDR3 protein: CASSVSTGLGYEQYF. The CDR3 coding sequence is TGTGCCAGCAGCGTAAGTACAGGGCTTGGCTACGAGCAGTACTTC.

For this clone: One end of the junction is discordant with germline, which a read error may explain. The chain recombines TRBV7-9 with TRBJ1-5; D perhaps matches TRBD1 (6 bases). Per the germline V gene, CDR1 is SEHNR and CDR2 is FQNEAQ (reference sequence). This CDR3 has 12 amino acids. As DNA, the CDR3 is TGTTCCAGCAGCTTCGTGGGACAACCCCAGCATTTT. It translates to CSSSFVGQPQHF.

This chain connects TRBV5-1 to TRBJ2-2; 9 nucleotides line up with TRBD1. Germline CDR1 and CDR2: SGHRS and YFSETQ. The CDR3 spans 15 residues. V shed 0 bases and J 5 bases; nucleotides not matched to a gene: 2. The CDR3 loop is CASSLGTGETGELFF. DNA of the CDR3: TGCGCCAGCAGCTTGGGGACAGGGGAGACCGGGGAGCTGTTTTTT.

V usage is TRBV18 and J usage is TRBJ2-5; the D is unclear. The length of the CDR3 is 13 residues. The germline CDR1 and CDR2 sequences are KGHSH and LQKENI. Between the trimmed V and J ends, which lost 2 bases and 5 bases, there was a span of 9 bases. CDR3 sequence reads: CASSPGSLETQYF. In nucleotides, the CDR3 is TGTGCCAGCTCACCAGGCTCGTTGGAGACCCAGTACTTC.

The chain combines TRBV29-1 with TRBJ2-7; perhaps TRBD1 as D (5 bases). V was cut by 0 bases and J by 6 bases, with 12 bases left in between. There are 13 residues in the CDR3. The V gene's germline CDR1 is SQVTM and CDR2 ANQGSEA. As DNA, the CDR3 is TGCAGCGTTGAAGAGCAGGGATTCGGCGAGCAGTACTTC. Translating gives CSVEEQGFGEQYF.

The chain combines TRBV13 with TRBJ1-1; TRBD1 might be the D (6 bases). Germline assignment: CDR1 PRHDT and CDR2 FYEKMQ (reference sequence). This CDR3 region has 17 residues. V was clipped by 4 bases and J by 1 base, with 19 bases between them. The CDR3: CASSSNPTGQPNTEAFF. The CDR3 region has the DNA TGTGCCAGCAGCTCCAACCCAACCGGACAGCCGAACACTGAAGCTTTCTTT.

The CDR3 DNA reads TGCGCCAGCAGCCAAGTTCTGCCCAGAGAGACCCAGTACTTC. Its protein product is CASSQVLPRETQYF. V usage is TRBV4-1 and J usage is TRBJ2-5; D is unresolved. CDR1 and CDR2 (germline): MGHRA, YSYEKL. V lost 1 base to trimming and J lost 4 bases, with 10 bases between them. The CDR3 is made up of 14 amino acids.

The chain employs TRBV18 and TRBJ1-1; perhaps TRBD1 as D (6 bases). The CDR3 sequence is 15 residues long. V lost 3 bases and J 0 bases, leaving 11 bases between the germline ends. Germline CDR1 KGHSH, CDR2 LQKENI. CDR3 in DNA: TGTGCCAGCTCACCGACGGGACAAATGAACACTGAAGCTTTCTTT. This encodes CASSPTGQMNTEAFF.

The chain carries TRBV10-2 and TRBJ2-1; D is perhaps TRBD1 (6 bases). The CDR3 runs 14 residues. Deletions cut 2 bases from V and 4 bases from J, with 9 bases between. Germline V CDR1 and CDR2: WSHSY, SAAADI. The CDR3 DNA reads as TGCGCCAGCAGTGAGGTCCAGGGGTACAATGAGCAGTTCTTC. Its translation is CASSEVQGYNEQFF.